Described below is a single TCR beta chain sequence and its context. The sample is drawn from a study of CD8 T cells in Susac syndrome. Reverse transcription of about 0.5 to 1 ug RNA was carried out with random hexamers. Each CDR3 protein is one row after TCRdb ran MiXCR on the immunoSEQ multiplex PCR reads. The sample lists about 120,000 distinct CDR3 sequences, 93% occurring once. CDR1 is MNHEY, CDR2 SVGEGT, per germline. The CDR3 consists of 13 residues. V shed 4 bases and J shed 13 bases, with 14 bases lying between them. This clonotype originated in a human donor with multiple sclerosis. Sequences were obtained from CD4+ T cells from PBMCs. This chain links TRBV6-2 or TRBV6-3 with TRBJ1-6; D unresolved. CDR3 nucleotide sequence: TGTGCCAGCAGTTCGATAGGCAGCCCGCCCCTCCACTTT. Protein sequence: CASSSIGSPPLHF.